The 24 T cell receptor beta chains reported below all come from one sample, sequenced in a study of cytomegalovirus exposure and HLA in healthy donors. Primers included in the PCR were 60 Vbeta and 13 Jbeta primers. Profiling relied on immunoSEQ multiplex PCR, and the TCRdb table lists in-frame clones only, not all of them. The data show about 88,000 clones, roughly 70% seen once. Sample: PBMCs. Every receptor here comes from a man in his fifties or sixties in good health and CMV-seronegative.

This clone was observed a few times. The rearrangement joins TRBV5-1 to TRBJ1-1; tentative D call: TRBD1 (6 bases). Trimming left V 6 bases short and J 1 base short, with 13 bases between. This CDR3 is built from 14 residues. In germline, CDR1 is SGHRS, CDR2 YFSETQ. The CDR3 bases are TGCGCCAGCACCTGGGTAGGGGGGAACACTGAAGCTTTCTTT. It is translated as CASTWVGGNTEAFF.

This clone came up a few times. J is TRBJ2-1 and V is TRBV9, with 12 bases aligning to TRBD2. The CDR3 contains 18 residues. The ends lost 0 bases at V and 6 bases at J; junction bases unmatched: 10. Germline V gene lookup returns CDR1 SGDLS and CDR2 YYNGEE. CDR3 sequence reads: CASSVAPSSGRASNEQFF. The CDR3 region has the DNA TGTGCCAGCAGCGTAGCCCCCTCTAGCGGGAGGGCCTCCAATGAGCAGTTCTTC. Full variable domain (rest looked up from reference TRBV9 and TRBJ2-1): DSGVTQTPKHLITATGQRVTLRCSPRSGDLSVYWYQQSLDQGLQFLIQYYNGEERAKGNILERFSAQQFPDLHSELNLSSLELGDSALYFCASSVAPSSGRASNEQFFGPGTRLTVL.

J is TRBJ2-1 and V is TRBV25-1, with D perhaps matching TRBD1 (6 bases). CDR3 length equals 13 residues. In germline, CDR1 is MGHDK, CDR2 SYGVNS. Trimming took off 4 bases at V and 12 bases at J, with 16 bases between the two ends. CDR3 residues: CASSVTGTLGQFF. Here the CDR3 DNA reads TGTGCCAGCAGTGTTACAGGGACCTTGGGGCAGTTCTTC. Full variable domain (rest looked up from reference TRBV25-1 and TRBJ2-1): EADIYQTPRYLVIGTGKKITLECSQTMGHDKMYWYQQDPGMELHLIHYSYGVNSTEKGDLSSESTVSRIRTEHFPLTLESARPSHTSQYLCASSVTGTLGQFFGPGTRLTVL.

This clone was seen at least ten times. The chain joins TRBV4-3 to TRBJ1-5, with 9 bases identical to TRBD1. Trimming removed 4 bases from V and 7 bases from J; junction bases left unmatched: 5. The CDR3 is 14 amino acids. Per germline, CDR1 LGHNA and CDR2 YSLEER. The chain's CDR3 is CASSPRTGDQPQHF. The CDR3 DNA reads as TGCGCCAGCAGCCCTCGGACAGGGGACCAGCCCCAGCATTTT.

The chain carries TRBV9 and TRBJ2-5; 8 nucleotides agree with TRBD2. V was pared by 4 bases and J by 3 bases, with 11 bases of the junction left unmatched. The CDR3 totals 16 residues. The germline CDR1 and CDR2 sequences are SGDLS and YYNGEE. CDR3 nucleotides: TGTGCCAGCAGCCCCATGGGGTGGCGGGGGGAAGAGACCCAGTACTTC. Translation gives CASSPMGWRGEETQYF.

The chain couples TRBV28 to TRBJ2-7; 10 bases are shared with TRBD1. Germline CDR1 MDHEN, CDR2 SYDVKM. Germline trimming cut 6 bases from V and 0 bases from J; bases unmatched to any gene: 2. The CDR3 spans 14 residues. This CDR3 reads CASRRTGGSYEQYF. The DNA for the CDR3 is TGTGCCAGCAGAAGGACAGGGGGCTCCTACGAGCAGTACTTC.

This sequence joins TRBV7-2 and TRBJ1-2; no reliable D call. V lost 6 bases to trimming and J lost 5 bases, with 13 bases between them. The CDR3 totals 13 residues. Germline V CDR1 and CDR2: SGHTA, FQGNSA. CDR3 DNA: TGTGCCAGCAGTCCCAGCACGGGGTATGGCTACACCTTC. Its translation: CASSPSTGYGYTF.

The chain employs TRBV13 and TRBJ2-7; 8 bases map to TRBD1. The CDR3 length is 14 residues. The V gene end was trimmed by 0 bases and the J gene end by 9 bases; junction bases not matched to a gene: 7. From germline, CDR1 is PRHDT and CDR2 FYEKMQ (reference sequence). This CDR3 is CASSLGGQEMAQYF. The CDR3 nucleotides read TGTGCCAGCAGCTTAGGGGGACAGGAAATGGCGCAGTACTTC.

CDR3 nucleotide sequence: TGTGCCAGTCAACTCGGACTAGCGGGGTCCGCAGATACGCAGTATTTT. This encodes CASQLGLAGSADTQYF. The J gene is TRBJ2-3, the V gene TRBV6-6; 12 bases fit TRBD2. The germline gives CDR1 MNHNY, CDR2 SVGAGI (reference sequence). The trim removed 9 bases at V and 4 bases at J, leaving 11 bases unmatched. The CDR3 has 16 residues.

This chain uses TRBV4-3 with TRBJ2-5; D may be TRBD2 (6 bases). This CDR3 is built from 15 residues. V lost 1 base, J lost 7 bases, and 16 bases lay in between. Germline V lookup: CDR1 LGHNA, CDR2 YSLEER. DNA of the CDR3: TGCGCCAGCAGCCAAGGAGGCGACGCCGGGGGGACCCAGTACTTC. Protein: CASSQGGDAGGTQYF.

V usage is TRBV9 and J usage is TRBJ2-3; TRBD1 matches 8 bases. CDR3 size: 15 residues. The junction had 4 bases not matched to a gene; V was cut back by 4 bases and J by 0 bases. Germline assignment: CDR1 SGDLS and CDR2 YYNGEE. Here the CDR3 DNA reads TGTGCCAGCAGCCTTGGACAGGGAAGCACAGATACGCAGTATTTT. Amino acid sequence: CASSLGQGSTDTQYF.

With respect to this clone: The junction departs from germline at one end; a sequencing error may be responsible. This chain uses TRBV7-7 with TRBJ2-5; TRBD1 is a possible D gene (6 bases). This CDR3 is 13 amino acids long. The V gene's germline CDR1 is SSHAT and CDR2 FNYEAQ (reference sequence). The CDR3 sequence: CASSLGALGTQYF. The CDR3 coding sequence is TGTGCTAGCAGCTTGGGGGCCTTGGGGACCCAGTACTTC.

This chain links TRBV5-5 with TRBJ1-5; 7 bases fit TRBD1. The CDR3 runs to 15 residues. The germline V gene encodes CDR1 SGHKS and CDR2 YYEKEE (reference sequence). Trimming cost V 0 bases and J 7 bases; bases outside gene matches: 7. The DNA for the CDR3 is TGTGCCAGCAGCTTGGATGGGTCAGGGGGGCAGCCCCAGCATTTT. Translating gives CASSLDGSGGQPQHF. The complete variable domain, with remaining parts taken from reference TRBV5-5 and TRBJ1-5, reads DAGVTQSPTHLIKTRGQQVTLRCSPISGHKSVSWYQQVLGQGPQFIFQYYEKEERGRGNFPDRFSARQFPNYSSELNVNALLLGDSALYLCASSLDGSGGQPQHFGDGTRLSIL.

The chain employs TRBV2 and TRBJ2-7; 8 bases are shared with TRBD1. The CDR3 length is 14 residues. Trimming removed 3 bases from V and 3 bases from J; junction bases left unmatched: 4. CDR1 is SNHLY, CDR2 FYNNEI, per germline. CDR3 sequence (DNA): TGTGCCAGCAGTGAGGGACAGGCTTTCTACGAGCAGTACTTC. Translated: CASSEGQAFYEQYF.

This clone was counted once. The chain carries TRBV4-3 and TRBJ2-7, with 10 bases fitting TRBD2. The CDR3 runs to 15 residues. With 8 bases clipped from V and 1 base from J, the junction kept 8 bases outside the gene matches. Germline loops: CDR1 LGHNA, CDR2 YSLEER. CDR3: CASGVASGGSYEQYF. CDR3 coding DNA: TGCGCCAGCGGAGTTGCTAGCGGGGGATCCTACGAGCAGTACTTC.

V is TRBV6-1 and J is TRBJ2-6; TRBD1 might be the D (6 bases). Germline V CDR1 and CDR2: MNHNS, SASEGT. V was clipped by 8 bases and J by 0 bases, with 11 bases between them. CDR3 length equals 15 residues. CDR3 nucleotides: TGTGCCAGCGGGGGCAGGCCCTCTGGGGCCAACGTCCTGACTTTC. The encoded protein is CASGGRPSGANVLTF.

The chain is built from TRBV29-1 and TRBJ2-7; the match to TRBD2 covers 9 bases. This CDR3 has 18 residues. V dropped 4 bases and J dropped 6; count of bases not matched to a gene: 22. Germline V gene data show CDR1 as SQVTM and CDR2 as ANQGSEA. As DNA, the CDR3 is TGCAGCGTTGGCGGGAGGGCTAGCGGGACCGCCACACCCCGCGAGCAGTACGTC. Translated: CSVGGRASGTATPREQYV.

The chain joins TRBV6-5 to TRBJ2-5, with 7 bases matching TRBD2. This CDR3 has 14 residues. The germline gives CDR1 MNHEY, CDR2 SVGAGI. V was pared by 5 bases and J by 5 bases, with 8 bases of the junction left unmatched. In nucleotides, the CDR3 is TGTGCCAGCAGTGCGGCCGGGGGGAGGGAGACCCAGTACTTC. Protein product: CASSAAGGRETQYF.

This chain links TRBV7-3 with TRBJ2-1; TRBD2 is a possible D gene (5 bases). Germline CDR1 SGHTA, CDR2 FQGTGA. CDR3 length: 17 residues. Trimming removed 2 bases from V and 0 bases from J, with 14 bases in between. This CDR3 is CASSLSPGLSSYNEQFF. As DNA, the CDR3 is TGTGCCAGCAGCTTATCTCCGGGATTGAGCTCCTACAATGAGCAGTTCTTC.

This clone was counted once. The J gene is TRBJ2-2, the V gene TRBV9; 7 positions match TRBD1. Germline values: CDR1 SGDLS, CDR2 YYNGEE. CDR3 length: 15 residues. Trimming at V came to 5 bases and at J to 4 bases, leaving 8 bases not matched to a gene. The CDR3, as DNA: TGTGCCAGCAGAGACAGGGCAAGTGGCACCGGGGAGCTGTTTTTT. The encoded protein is CASRDRASGTGELFF.

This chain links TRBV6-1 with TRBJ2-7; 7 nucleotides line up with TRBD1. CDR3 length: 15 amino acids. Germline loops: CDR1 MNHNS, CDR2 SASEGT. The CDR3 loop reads CVKVGTVDTPYEQYV. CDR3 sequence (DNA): TGTGTAAAGGTGGGGACAGTTGATACGCCATACGAGCAGTACGTC.

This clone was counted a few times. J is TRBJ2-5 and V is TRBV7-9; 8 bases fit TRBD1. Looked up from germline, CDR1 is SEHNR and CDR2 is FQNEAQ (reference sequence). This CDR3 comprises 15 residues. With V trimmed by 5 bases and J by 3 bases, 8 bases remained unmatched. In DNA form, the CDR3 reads TGTGCCAGCAGCCTAAAACGGACAGGGAAAGAGACCCAGTACTTC. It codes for CASSLKRTGKETQYF.

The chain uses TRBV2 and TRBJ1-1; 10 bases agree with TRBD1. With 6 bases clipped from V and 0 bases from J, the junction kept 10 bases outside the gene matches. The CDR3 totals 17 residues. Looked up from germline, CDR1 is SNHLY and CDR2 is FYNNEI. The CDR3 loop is CASSDPRQGALNTEAFF. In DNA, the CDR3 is TGTGCCAGCAGCGACCCGAGACAGGGGGCCTTGAACACTGAAGCTTTCTTT.

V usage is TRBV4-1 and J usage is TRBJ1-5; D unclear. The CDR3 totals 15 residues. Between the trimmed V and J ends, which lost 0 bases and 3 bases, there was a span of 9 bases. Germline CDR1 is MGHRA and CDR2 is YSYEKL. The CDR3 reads CASSQDSQHNQPQHF. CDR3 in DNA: TGCGCCAGCAGCCAAGATAGCCAGCACAATCAGCCCCAGCATTTT.